This T cell receptor (beta chain) was captured by sequencing in a study of T-cell reconstitution after alpha-beta-depleted transplantation in children (dated by TCRdb to the mid-2010s). Concerning the study at large: The study quantitatively tracked T-cell immune reconstitution after TCRalphabeta/CD19-depleted allogeneic hematopoietic cell transplantation in children using TCR repertoire profiling. General study outcomes and caveats: In some patients, the high TCRbeta diversity seen at day 60 was put down to recipient T cells and intrathymic progenitors that had survived conditioning. Over the following months the frequencies of hyperexpanded clones went down, and after one year T-cell counts and TCRbeta diversity were mostly credited to newly produced T cells. The apparently early recovery of alphabetaT-cell counts about two months after transplant reportedly depended on only several hundred rapidly expanded clones that came from non-depleted graft cells.

This clonotype was found a few times. The antigen this receptor binds is unknown. The record has no base qualities; no much larger clone is one base away. The library was generated by PCR. Sequencing took place on an Illumina HiSeq 2500. To normalize quantification of the TCRbeta repertoire, the TCR libraries were built with molecular barcoding that relied on unique molecular identifiers. TCRdb reanalyzed the raw reads on its own, using fastp at Q25 for trimming and MiXCR for clone calling, and kept in-frame beta chains. For every CDR3 protein sequence, its rows merge into one entry that carries the most common genes and DNA. For this sample there are around 960,000 distinct CDR3 sequences; roughly 29% appear just once. The ten largest account for 28% of the sample. The sample's treatment or condition label is to be understood as: allogeneic hematopoietic cell transplantation with graft depleted of TCRalphabeta T cells and CD19 B cells. The children who served as transplant recipients had been given grafts of TCRalphabeta/CD19-depleted allogeneic hematopoietic cells.

This sequence originates from a boy under two years old who had a stem cell transplant for SCID, so the T cells may come from the graft donor. The specimen comprised PBMCs, mostly from graft donor cells, sampled 360 days after TCRalphabeta/CD19-depleted stem cell transplant.

The encoded CDR3 is CASSLRAGDGNTEAFF. The nucleotide sequence is given as TGCGCCAGCAGCTTGAGGGCAGGGGATGGGAACACTGAAGCTTTCTTT. The V and J segments used are TRBV5-1 and TRBJ1-1, and perhaps TRBD1 as D gene, on 6 matching bases. Deletion took 1 base off V and 1 base off J, with a span of 14 bases between the germline ends. Inclusive of the bounding cysteine and phenylalanine, the CDR3 is 16 residues long. The retained sequence is limited to the CDR3, 48 bases, with the frame set at the first base. CDR1 and CDR2 are drawn from the germline V gene: SGHRS, YFSETQ.